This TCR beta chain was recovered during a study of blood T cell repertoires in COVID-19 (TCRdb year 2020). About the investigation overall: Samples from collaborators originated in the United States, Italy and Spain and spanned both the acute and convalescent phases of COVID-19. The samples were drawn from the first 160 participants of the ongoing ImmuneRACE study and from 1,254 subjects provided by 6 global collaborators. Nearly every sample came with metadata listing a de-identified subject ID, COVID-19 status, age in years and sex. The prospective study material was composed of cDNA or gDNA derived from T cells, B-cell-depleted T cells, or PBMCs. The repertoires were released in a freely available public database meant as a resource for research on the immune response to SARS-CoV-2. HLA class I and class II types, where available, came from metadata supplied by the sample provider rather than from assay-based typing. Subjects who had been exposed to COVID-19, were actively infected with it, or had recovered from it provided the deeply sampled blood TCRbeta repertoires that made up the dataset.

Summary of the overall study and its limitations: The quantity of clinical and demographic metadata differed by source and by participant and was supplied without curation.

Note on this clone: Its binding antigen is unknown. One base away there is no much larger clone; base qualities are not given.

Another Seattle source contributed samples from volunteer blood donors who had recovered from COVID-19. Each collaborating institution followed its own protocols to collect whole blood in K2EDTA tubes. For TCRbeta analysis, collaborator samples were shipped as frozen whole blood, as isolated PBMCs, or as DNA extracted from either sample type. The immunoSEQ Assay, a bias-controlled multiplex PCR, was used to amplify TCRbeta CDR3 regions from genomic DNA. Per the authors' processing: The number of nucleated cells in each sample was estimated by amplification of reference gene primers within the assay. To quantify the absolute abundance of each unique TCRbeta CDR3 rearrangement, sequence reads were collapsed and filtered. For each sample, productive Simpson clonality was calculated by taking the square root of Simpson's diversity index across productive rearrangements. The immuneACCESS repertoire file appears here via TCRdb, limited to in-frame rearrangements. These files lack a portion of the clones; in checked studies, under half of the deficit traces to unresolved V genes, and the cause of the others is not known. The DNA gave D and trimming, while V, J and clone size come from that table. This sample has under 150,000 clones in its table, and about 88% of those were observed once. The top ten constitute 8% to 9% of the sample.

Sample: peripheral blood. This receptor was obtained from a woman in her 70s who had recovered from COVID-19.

The nucleotides are TGTGCCAGCAGTTCCCTGGACAGGGAAGACACCATATATTTT. Translation gives CASSSLDREDTIYF. Here the chain combines TRBV6-5 and TRBJ1-3; a stretch of 8 junction bases matches TRBD1. From its cysteine to its phenylalanine, the CDR3 spans 14 amino acids. The sequence is cut down to CDR3 DNA, 42 bases in frame from base 1. Germline trimming amounts to 4 bases on V and 8 bases on J, with 7 as the count of junction bases outside the gene matches. CDR1 MNHEY and CDR2 SVGAGI were looked up in the germline V gene.